The present TCR beta chain was sequenced within a study of blood T cell repertoires in COVID-19. Study context: From T cells, B-cell-depleted T cells, or PBMCs came the material, which was cDNA or gDNA.

This table comes from immunoSEQ multiplex PCR, and its TCRdb copy is limited to in-frame clones, with some not included. The sample has about 100,000 clones; 86% are singletons. The CDR3 is made up of 13 amino acids. The germline gives CDR1 SQVTM, CDR2 ANQGSEA. V dropped 7 bases and J dropped 2 bases, with 12 bases sitting between them. The sequenced sample was PBMCs or T cells enriched from blood (not recorded which). J is TRBJ2-1 and V is TRBV29-1, with a weak D call TRBD1 (5 bases). The sequence derives from a woman in her fifties or sixties who had recovered from COVID-19. DNA of the CDR3: TGCAGCGCAATAGACAGTCCCTACAATGAGCAGTTCTTC. Translated, it gives CSAIDSPYNEQFF.